Presented here are 3 T cell receptor beta chains from one specimen sequenced in a study of blood T cell repertoires in COVID-19. Data came from immunoSEQ multiplex PCR; TCRdb stores just in-frame clones and leaves some out. There are about 180,000 clones in the sample; over 90% occur only once, and 0.45% to 0.65% lies in the top ten. The sample comprised peripheral blood. These receptor sequences come from a middle-aged man with acute or convalescent COVID-19.

This clone was seen a handful of times. This chain uses TRBV18 with TRBJ1-1; 7 nucleotides match TRBD1. This CDR3 is 14 amino acids long. The germline V gene has CDR1 KGHSH and CDR2 LQKENI. Trimming at V came to 3 bases and at J to 1 base, leaving 2 bases not matched to a gene. This CDR3 reads CASSPGQPNTEAFF. The CDR3 DNA follows: TGTGCCAGCTCACCGGGACAGCCGAACACTGAAGCTTTCTTT.

This sequence joins TRBV6-1 and TRBJ2-7; TRBD2 matches at 9 bases. The CDR3 loop spans 15 amino acids. Germline CDR1 is MNHNS and CDR2 is SASEGT. With V trimmed by 3 bases and J by 4 bases, 7 bases remained unmatched. The CDR3 DNA reads as TGTGCCAGCAGTGACGCTAGCGGGAAAGCTTACGAGCAGTACTTC. Encoded protein: CASSDASGKAYEQYF.

This sequence joins TRBV18 and TRBJ2-5, with TRBD2 identical over 10 bases. Unmatched junction bases numbered 6, after V lost 2 bases and J lost 3 bases. Germline-derived CDR1 and CDR2 are KGHSH and LQKENI. The CDR3 is 16 residues long. For the CDR3, the DNA is TGTGCCAGCTCACCAAGGAGCGGGGGGGGCGAAGAGACCCAGTACTTC. Protein product: CASSPRSGGGEETQYF.